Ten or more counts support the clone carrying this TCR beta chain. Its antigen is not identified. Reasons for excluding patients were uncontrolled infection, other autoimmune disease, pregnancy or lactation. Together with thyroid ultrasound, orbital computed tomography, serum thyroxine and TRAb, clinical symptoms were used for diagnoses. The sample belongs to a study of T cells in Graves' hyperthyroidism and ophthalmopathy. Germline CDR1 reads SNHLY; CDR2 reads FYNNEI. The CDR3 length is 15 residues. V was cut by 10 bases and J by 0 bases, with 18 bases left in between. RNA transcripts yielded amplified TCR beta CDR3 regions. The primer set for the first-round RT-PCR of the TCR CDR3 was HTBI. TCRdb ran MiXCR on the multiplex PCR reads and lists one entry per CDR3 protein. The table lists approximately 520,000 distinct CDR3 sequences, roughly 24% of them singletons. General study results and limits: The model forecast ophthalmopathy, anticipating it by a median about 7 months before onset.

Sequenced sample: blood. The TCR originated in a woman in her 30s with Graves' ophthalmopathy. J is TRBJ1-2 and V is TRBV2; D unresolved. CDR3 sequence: CATNPTQNSNYGYTF. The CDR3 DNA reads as TGTGCCACCAATCCTACACAGAACTCTAACTATGGCTACACCTTC. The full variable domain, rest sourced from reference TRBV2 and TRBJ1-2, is EPEVTQTPSHQVTQMGQEVILRCVPISNHLYFYWYRQILGQKVEFLVSFYNNEISEKSEIFDDQFSVERPDGSNFTLKIRSTKLEDSAMYFCATNPTQNSNYGYTFGSGTRLTVV.